One and the same sample provided the 13 T cell receptor beta chains below, sequenced in a study of blood T cell repertoires in COVID-19. The table came from immunoSEQ multiplex PCR; TCRdb's copy has only in-frame clones and leaves some out. The profile shows hundreds of thousands of clones, about nine tenths of them singletons. Material: PBMCs or T cells enriched from blood (not recorded which). These receptors all stem from a woman in her late teens or twenties who had recovered from COVID-19.

This chain uses TRBV7-9 with TRBJ1-6; perhaps TRBD1 as D (6 bases). The germline V and J ends were trimmed by 7 bases and 5 bases, with 15 bases remaining between them. Germline CDR1 reads SEHNR; CDR2 reads FQNEAQ (reference sequence). CDR3 length: 15 residues. CDR3 sequence (DNA): TGTGCCAGCACCAAGGGGGGGCTCAATAATTCACCCCTCCACTTT. Amino acids: CASTKGGLNNSPLHF.

The chain has TRBV11-2 and TRBJ2-7; perhaps TRBD2 as D (6 bases). CDR3 size: 17 residues. The V and J ends lost 5 bases and 0 bases respectively, with 20 bases between them. The germline CDR1 and CDR2 sequences are SGHAT and FQNNGV. The CDR3 sequence is CASSPWVGLSTSYEQYF. CDR3 in DNA: TGTGCCAGCAGCCCTTGGGTGGGACTTTCAACCTCCTACGAGCAGTACTTC.

The chain links TRBV5-4 to TRBJ1-3, with 7 positions matching TRBD1. The CDR3 is made up of 15 amino acids. Germline trimming cut 2 bases from V and 9 bases from J; bases unmatched to any gene: 11. Looked up from germline, CDR1 is SGHNT and CDR2 is YYREEE (reference sequence). In DNA form, the CDR3 reads TGTGCCAGCAGCTTCGGGGGACAGCGGAGGGGCACCATATATTTT. Translation: CASSFGGQRRGTIYF.

This clone was counted only a few times. This chain uses TRBV6-6 with TRBJ2-1, with D perhaps matching TRBD2 (7 bases). The germline gives CDR1 MNHNY, CDR2 SVGAGI (reference sequence). The CDR3 has 15 residues. V was cut by 5 bases and J by 4 bases, with 15 bases left in between. The CDR3 loop is CASSPLRGGYNEQFF. The DNA of the CDR3 is TGTGCCAGCAGTCCCCTTAGGGGGGGATACAATGAGCAGTTCTTC.

The chain recombines TRBV15 with TRBJ1-6; a weak D match, TRBD1 (6 bases). The germline gives CDR1 LNHNV, CDR2 YYDKDF (reference sequence). This CDR3 is 17 amino acids long. V was trimmed by 0 bases and J by 9 bases, leaving 18 bases between them. This CDR3 is CATSRDPGGGGRSPLHF. DNA for the CDR3: TGTGCCACCAGCAGAGACCCGGGGGGGGGCGGACGTTCACCCCTCCACTTT. Full variable domain (remainder filled in from reference TRBV15 and TRBJ1-6): DAMVIQNPRYQVTQFGKPVTLSCSQTLNHNVMYWYQQKSSQAPKLLFHYYDKDFNNEADTPDNFQSRRPNTSFCFLDIRSPGLGDTAMYLCATSRDPGGGGRSPLHFGNGTRLTVT.

V is TRBV10-1 and J is TRBJ2-4, with TRBD1 matching over 11 bases. Germline V CDR1 and CDR2: WNHNN, SYGVQD (reference sequence). The CDR3 is 14 amino acids. V shed 6 bases, J shed 9 bases, and the junction held 7 bases outside the gene matches. In DNA form, the CDR3 reads TGCGCCAGCAGGGCCCCCGGGACAGGGGGCATTCAGTACTTC. Translating gives CASRAPGTGGIQYF.

The chain recombines TRBV28 with TRBJ1-1, with TRBD1 identical over 7 bases. V dropped 1 base and J dropped 6; count of bases not matched to a gene: 8. The germline V gene encodes CDR1 MDHEN and CDR2 SYDVKM. This CDR3 contains 15 residues. CDR3: CASSLSSQGQSEAFF. In DNA, the CDR3 is TGTGCCAGCAGTTTATCGAGTCAGGGACAGTCTGAAGCTTTCTTT.

The chain recombines TRBV27 with TRBJ2-2; D possibly corresponds to TRBD1 (5 bases). The V end was cut by 2 bases, the J end by 3 bases, with 10 bases between. CDR3 length: 15 residues. Germline V gene sequence: CDR1 MNHEY, CDR2 SMNVEV (reference sequence). This chain's CDR3 is CASSLQGIDTGELFF. Here the CDR3 DNA reads TGTGCCAGCAGTTTACAGGGTATTGACACCGGGGAGCTGTTTTTT.

The J gene is TRBJ2-3, the V gene TRBV7-2, with D unclear. The CDR3 is 13 residues long. V was pared by 5 bases and J by 6 bases, with 12 bases between. Germline CDR1 reads SGHTA; CDR2 reads FQGNSA. The CDR3 sequence: CASSARVLDTQYF. Written as DNA, the CDR3 is TGTGCCAGCAGCGCCCGGGTCCTGGATACGCAGTATTTT.

Only one count was recorded for this clone. V gene TRBV10-3 combines with J gene TRBJ1-1; 7 bases match TRBD1. In germline, CDR1 is ENHRY, CDR2 SYGVKD. Losses at the gene ends were 9 bases for V and 4 bases for J; bases not matched to a gene: 14. There are 15 residues in the CDR3. CDR3 loop: CAISFIQGSATEAFF. As DNA, the CDR3 is TGTGCCATTTCCTTTATACAGGGGTCGGCCACTGAAGCTTTCTTT.

The rearrangement joins TRBV4-2 to TRBJ1-2; TRBD1 matches at 9 bases. This CDR3 has 16 residues. Trimming took 0 bases from V and 8 from J; bases not matched to a gene: 10. The germline gives CDR1 LGHNA, CDR2 YNFKEQ. The CDR3 loop is CASSQDLLRTGDGYTF. For the CDR3, the DNA is TGTGCCAGCAGCCAAGATCTGTTGAGGACAGGGGACGGCTACACCTTC.

This clone was seen once. The chain carries TRBV2 and TRBJ2-3, with TRBD1 matching over 9 bases. The CDR3 spans 16 residues. Germline V gene sequence: CDR1 SNHLY, CDR2 FYNNEI. The V segment lost 5 bases and the J segment 3 bases; nucleotides outside the gene matches: 9. The CDR3 spells CASSTSGTGTTDTQYF. The CDR3, as DNA: TGTGCCAGCAGTACCTCCGGGACAGGGACTACAGATACGCAGTATTTT.

The chain is built from TRBV7-9 and TRBJ1-2, with D tentatively TRBD1 (5 bases). Germline CDR1 SEHNR, CDR2 FQNEAQ (reference sequence). V dropped 0 bases and J dropped 9 bases, with 17 bases sitting between them. This CDR3 contains 15 residues. The CDR3, as DNA: TGTGCCAGCAGCTTAGCGCGCGTAGGGACTCCGCGCTACACCTTC. It yields the protein CASSLARVGTPRYTF.